The rows below give T cell receptor beta chains drawn from one sample of a study of cytomegalovirus exposure and HLA in healthy donors. Generated by immunoSEQ multiplex PCR, the TCRdb table keeps only in-frame clones and is missing some. Of hundreds of thousands of clones listed, approximately 83% are singletons. The sequenced material came from PBMCs. The receptors were gathered from a boy aged 2 to 9 in good health and CMV-seronegative. Each CDR3 is given with its conserved first and last residue. The order of the fields is CDR3 length, D gene, clone size, J gene, V gene, CDR3 DNA, CDR3 protein. The D gene is left open where the match is weak. Only part of the rows carry a size: once, few, many, or a class if the clone is expanded.

>14|-|-|TRBJ1-1|TRBV19
TGTGCCAGTAGTAGCGACAGAATGAACACTGAAGCTTTCTTT
CASSSDRMNTEAFF
>13|-|-|TRBJ1-2|TRBV27
TGTGCCAGCAGTTTACGCCAGGGCTATGGCTACACCTTC
CASSLRQGYGYTF
>14|TRBD2|-|TRBJ2-7|TRBV4-1
TGCGCCAGCAGCCAAGGGACTAGCGGCTACGAGCAGTACTTC
CASSQGTSGYEQYF
>14|-|-|TRBJ1-1|TRBV6-6
TGTGCCAGCACCTTAGGGGCGATGAACACTGAAGCTTTCTTT
CASTLGAMNTEAFF
>15|TRBD2|-|TRBJ2-1|TRBV2
TGTGCCAGCAGTGTTGCGACTAGCGGGGGGTATGAGCAGTTCTTC
CASSVATSGGYEQFF
>15|TRBD1|few|TRBJ1-1|TRBV7-9
TGTGCCAGCAGCTTAGTCCGGACAGGGGCCTATGAAGCTTTCTTT
CASSLVRTGAYEAFF
>14|TRBD1|few|TRBJ1-1|TRBV19
TGTGCCAGTAGTACAGGGGGAAGGGACACTGAAGCTTTCTTT
CASSTGGRDTEAFF
>14|-|-|TRBJ1-2|TRBV5-6
TGTGCCAGCAGCTTGGTTGGGGGGGCCTATGGCTACACCTTC
CASSLVGGAYGYTF
>15|-|few|TRBJ1-1|TRBV6-5
TGTGCCAGCTCGGGGATTGGCGGGGCGAACACTGAAGCTTTCTTT
CASSGIGGANTEAFF
>17|-|once|TRBJ2-3|TRBV6-1
TGTGCCAGCAGTGAAGTAAGGATCGGACAGCTCACAGATACGCAGTATTTT
CASSEVRIGQLTDTQYF
>14|-|-|TRBJ2-7|TRBV6-5
TGTGCCAGCAGTTACTCCCGGGTTACCTACGAGCAGTACTTC
CASSYSRVTYEQYF
>14|TRBD1|few|TRBJ1-2|TRBV5-8
TGTGCCAGCAGCCCGCACGGGACAGTCTATGGCTACACCTTC
CASSPHGTVYGYTF